One T cell receptor (beta chain) is described in this entry. This sample was included in a study of blood T cell repertoires in COVID-19. Study in general: Researchers got acute and convalescent COVID-19 samples from the United States, Italy and Spain. T cells, B-cell-depleted T cells, or PBMCs supplied cDNA or gDNA.

The germline gives CDR1 LNHDA, CDR2 SQIVND (reference sequence). The CDR3 has 15 residues. V lost 9 bases, J lost 0 bases, and 15 bases lay in between. In the authors' methods: Reference gene primer amplification yielded estimated nucleated cell counts. Data came from immunoSEQ multiplex PCR; TCRdb stores just in-frame clones and leaves some out. V, J and clone size are taken as reported in that table, and D and trimming were inferred from the DNA itself. The sample gives roughly 360,000 clones, 88% of which show up once; around 0.95% is in the top ten. Clinical histories supplied by participants themselves formed the basis of cohort assignment.

This receptor was taken from a woman aged 25 to 39 with acute COVID-19. The material sequenced was PBMCs or T cells enriched from blood (not recorded which). V is TRBV19 and J is TRBJ2-1; weak D call: TRBD2 (5 bases). This CDR3 reads CASAPGVISYNEQFF. For the CDR3, the DNA is TGTGCCAGCGCACCCGGGGTGATCTCCTACAATGAGCAGTTCTTC.